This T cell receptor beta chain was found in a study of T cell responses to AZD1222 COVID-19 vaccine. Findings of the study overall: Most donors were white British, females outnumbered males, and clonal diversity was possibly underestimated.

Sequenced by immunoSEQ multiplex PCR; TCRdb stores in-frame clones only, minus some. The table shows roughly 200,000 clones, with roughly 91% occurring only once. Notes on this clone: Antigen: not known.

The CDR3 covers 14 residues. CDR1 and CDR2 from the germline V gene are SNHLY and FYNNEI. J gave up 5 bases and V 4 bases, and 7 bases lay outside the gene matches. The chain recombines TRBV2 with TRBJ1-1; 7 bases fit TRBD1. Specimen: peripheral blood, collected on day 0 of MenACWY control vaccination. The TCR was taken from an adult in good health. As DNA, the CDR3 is TGTGCCAGCAGTGTCGGAGGGGGCCCGACTGAAGCTTTCTTT. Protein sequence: CASSVGGGPTEAFF.